This TCR beta chain was observed in a study of T cells after yellow fever vaccination. Study background: SMART-Seq v4 Ultra Low Input served to prepare low-cell-number fractions. Whole-study results and caveats: Peak timing came faster in the weaker secondary response, day 5 versus 15. Overlap between CD4 and CD8 compartments was detected for a small share of clonotypes.

Trimming stripped 7 bases from V and 4 bases from J, with 13 bases between. CDR1 and CDR2 (germline): MNHNY, SVGAGI (reference sequence). CDR3 length: 13 amino acids. A 5'RACE template-switching step, the method used to make TCR cDNA, added a universal primer site and UMIs. A single record per CDR3 protein comes from TCRdb applying MiXCR to the 5' RACE reads. Of a few hundred thousand distinct CDR3 sequences listed, 12% are singletons. The sample holds a few counts of this clonotype. Its antigen is as yet unknown. This clonotype was obtained from a man aged 18 to 29 who received the YFV17D yellow fever vaccine. The rearrangement links TRBV6-6 to TRBJ1-2; maybe TRBD1 (6 bases). Specimen: CD4+ T cells sorted from PBMCs, collected 15 days after the yellow fever booster vaccination. This chain's CDR3 is CASTLTGVYGYTF. The CDR3 nucleotides are TGTGCCAGCACTTTGACAGGAGTCTATGGCTACACCTTC.